The 27 T cell receptor beta chains in this list originate from one sample, sequenced in a study of CD8+CD57+ T cells in acquired aplastic anemia. Profiles of TCR beta VDJ and CDR3 were generated from a genomic DNA template. TCRdb fed the reads into MiXCR, producing one record per CDR3 protein. The sample includes under 200,000 distinct CDR3 sequences, around 60% of them seen just once. Sequencing input: sorted CD4+, CD8+, or CD8+CD57+ T cells (not recorded which) from PBMCs. The receptors here all came from a human donor in good health.

The chain joins TRBV5-8 to TRBJ1-6, with 10 bases that match TRBD1. Germline assignment: CDR1 SGHTS and CDR2 YDEGEE. The CDR3 has 15 amino acids. Losses at the gene ends were 4 bases for V and 8 bases for J; bases not matched to a gene: 6. The CDR3 DNA reads as TGTGCCAGCAGCCCCGGGACAGGGGAGGATTCACCCCTCCACTTT. Translated, it gives CASSPGTGEDSPLHF. The full variable domain, in which reference TRBV5-8 and TRBJ1-6 provide the parts outside the CDR3, is EAGVTQSPTHLIKTRGQQATLRCSPISGHTSVYWYQQALGLGLQFLLWYDEGEERNRGNFPPRFSGRQFPNYSSELNVNALELEDSALYLCASSPGTGEDSPLHFGNGTRLTVT.

There are many counts of this clonotype. CDR3 DNA sequence: TGTGCCAGCAGCTTAGCCAGGGGGATCGGGGAGCTGTTTTTT. It codes for CASSLARGIGELFF. The gene calls are TRBV11-2 and TRBJ2-2, with 7 bases lining up with TRBD1. The V gene's germline CDR1 is SGHAT and CDR2 FQNNGV. V was pared by 1 base and J by 7 bases, with 3 bases of the junction left unmatched. The CDR3 has 14 residues.

This clonotype was detected many times. The chain joins TRBV6-6 to TRBJ2-7; D ambiguous. The germline V gene encodes CDR1 MNHNY and CDR2 SVGAGI (reference sequence). Trimming took off 2 bases at V and 2 bases at J, with 10 bases between the two ends. The CDR3 consists of 14 residues. CDR3 in amino acids: CASSYGDTPYEQYF. The CDR3 nucleotides are TGTGCCAGCAGTTACGGGGATACACCCTACGAGCAGTACTTC.

This clonotype came up once. The chain couples TRBV10-3 to TRBJ2-5; unclear D gene. CDR3 size: 15 residues. V lost 7 bases and J 4 bases, leaving 19 bases between the germline ends. Germline loops: CDR1 ENHRY, CDR2 SYGVKD. CDR3 DNA sequence: TGTGCCATCAAGAAGGACCGCCGAGACGGAGAGACCCAGTACTTC. Protein sequence: CAIKKDRRDGETQYF.

This clonotype was counted ten times or more. The chain has TRBV7-9 and TRBJ2-2; possibly TRBD2 for D (6 bases). Between the trimmed V and J ends, which lost 5 bases and 1 base, there was a span of 11 bases. The CDR3 extends over 15 amino acids. Germline V gene data show CDR1 as SEHNR and CDR2 as FQNEAQ (reference sequence). CDR3 region: CASSISGMNTGELFF. CDR3 bases: TGTGCCAGCAGCATTAGCGGAATGAACACCGGGGAGCTGTTTTTT.

The rearrangement links TRBV5-8 to TRBJ2-7; D gene ambiguous. V was trimmed by 0 bases and J by 5 bases, leaving 12 bases between them. The CDR3 sequence is 14 residues long. The germline CDR1 and CDR2 sequences are SGHTS and YDEGEE. The CDR3 sequence is CASSLGLRNDEQYF. The CDR3 coding sequence is TGTGCCAGCAGCTTGGGGCTGCGGAACGACGAGCAGTACTTC. Drawing the rest from reference TRBV5-8 and TRBJ2-7, the complete variable domain is EAGVTQSPTHLIKTRGQQATLRCSPISGHTSVYWYQQALGLGLQFLLWYDEGEERNRGNFPPRFSGRQFPNYSSELNVNALELEDSALYLCASSLGLRNDEQYFGPGTRLTVT.

This clonotype has ten or more counts. V is TRBV9 and J is TRBJ2-7, with TRBD2 as a possible D gene (5 bases). This CDR3 is 15 amino acids long. V was shortened by 0 bases and J by 2 bases, with 12 bases between the two germline ends. Germline V gene data show CDR1 as SGDLS and CDR2 as YYNGEE. The CDR3 sequence is CASSVGAAGTYEQYF. CDR3 bases: TGTGCCAGCAGCGTAGGGGCGGCCGGGACCTACGAGCAGTACTTC.

This chain uses TRBV7-3 with TRBJ1-6; a possible D gene is TRBD1 (6 bases). The V end was cut by 3 bases, the J end by 10 bases, with 13 bases between. The CDR3 has 14 amino acids. Germline CDR1 is SGHTA and CDR2 is FQGTGA. The CDR3 region has the DNA TGTGCCAGCAGCTTGGGACAAGGTGAATCACCCCTCCACTTT. This codes for CASSLGQGESPLHF.

The table lists this clonotype with a count of one. The V call is TRBV19, the J call TRBJ1-1, with TRBD1 identical over 8 bases. Germline V CDR1 and CDR2: LNHDA, SQIVND (reference sequence). Trimming at V came to 3 bases and at J to 5 bases, leaving 5 bases not matched to a gene. The CDR3 has 14 residues. In DNA form, the CDR3 reads TGTGCCAGTAGTATTCGAGACAGGGGAACTGAAGCTTTCTTT. Amino acid sequence: CASSIRDRGTEAFF.

This chain joins TRBV7-9 and TRBJ2-7; D not certain. Germline CDR1 reads SEHNR; CDR2 reads FQNEAQ (reference sequence). V lost 0 bases, J lost 3 bases, and 9 bases lay in between. The CDR3 is 14 residues long. CDR3: CASSLAPAGYEQYF. Here the CDR3 DNA reads TGTGCCAGCAGCTTAGCCCCCGCCGGCTACGAGCAGTACTTC.

A single count supports this clonotype. The chain couples TRBV7-8 to TRBJ1-6; weak D call: TRBD1 (6 bases). From germline, CDR1 is SGHVS and CDR2 FQNEAQ. The CDR3 consists of 15 residues. The V end lost 1 base, the J end lost 9 bases, and 13 bases lay between the germline ends. The chain's CDR3 is CASSLDSGAGSPLHF. The DNA for the CDR3 is TGTGCCAGCAGCTTAGACTCAGGGGCCGGTTCACCCCTCCACTTT.

The table lists this clonotype with many counts. The gene calls are TRBV20-1 and TRBJ1-1, with TRBD1 as a possible D gene (5 bases). Germline CDR1 reads DFQATT; CDR2 reads SNEGSKA (reference sequence). The germline V and J ends were trimmed by 7 bases and 6 bases, with 15 bases remaining between them. The CDR3 has 12 residues. The CDR3 spells CSVFQGLSEAFF. For the CDR3, the DNA is TGCAGTGTTTTCCAGGGTTTATCTGAAGCTTTCTTT.

The chain links TRBV2 to TRBJ1-1; TRBD1 aligns across 7 bases. The CDR3 consists of 15 residues. Germline values: CDR1 SNHLY, CDR2 FYNNEI. The V segment lost 8 bases and the J segment 2 bases; nucleotides outside the gene matches: 11. The CDR3 DNA follows: TGTGCCAGCCCCAGGGGGGGACCGGAAAACACTGAAGCTTTCTTT. Translating gives CASPRGGPENTEAFF.

V is TRBV2 and J is TRBJ1-4; D possibly corresponds to TRBD1 (5 bases). The V gene's germline CDR1 is SNHLY and CDR2 FYNNEI. The CDR3 is 15 amino acids. Trimming left V 0 bases short and J 8 bases short, with 13 bases between. CDR3 DNA sequence: TGTGCCAGCAGTGAAGCGGACTGGGACTTAGAAAAACTGTTTTTT. Encoded protein: CASSEADWDLEKLFF.

This clonotype was observed a handful of times. J is TRBJ1-1 and V is TRBV10-1, with a weak D call TRBD1 (5 bases). The CDR3 length is 15 residues. Germline CDR1 is WNHNN and CDR2 is SYGVQD (reference sequence). Trimming stripped 3 bases from V and 0 bases from J, with 11 bases between. The CDR3 bases are TGCGCCAGCAGTGAACCGGGACGCCTGAACACTGAAGCTTTCTTT. Its protein is CASSEPGRLNTEAFF.

The chain carries TRBV20-1 and TRBJ2-3, with 10 bases aligning to TRBD2. After removal of 1 base from V and 4 bases from J, the junction contained 8 bases not matched to a gene. CDR3 length: 16 amino acids. CDR1 and CDR2 (germline): DFQATT, SNEGSKA (reference sequence). CDR3 DNA: TGCAGTGCTAGAGTCTTTGAGCGGGGGGGCCCAGATACGCAGTATTTT. Translated: CSARVFERGGPDTQYF.

The chain recombines TRBV5-1 with TRBJ2-3; a possible D gene is TRBD2 (6 bases). V was clipped by 6 bases and J by 1 base, with 15 bases between them. Germline values: CDR1 SGHRS, CDR2 YFSETQ. The CDR3 totals 15 residues. This chain's CDR3 is CASTLAGLGTDTQYF. The DNA for the CDR3 is TGCGCCAGCACCCTTGCGGGGCTCGGCACAGATACGCAGTATTTT.

The genes are TRBV10-3 and TRBJ2-2, with D possibly being TRBD1 (6 bases). The V and J ends lost 6 bases and 1 base respectively, with 6 bases between them. This CDR3 has 13 residues. Germline V gene data show CDR1 as ENHRY and CDR2 as SYGVKD. As DNA, the CDR3 is TGTGCCATCAGGGACAGGAACACCGGGGAGCTGTTTTTT. Protein: CAIRDRNTGELFF.

The chain combines TRBV7-6 with TRBJ1-6, with TRBD1 matching over 11 bases. CDR3 length equals 15 residues. J was trimmed by 7 bases and V by 6 bases; bases with no gene match: 5. CDR1 and CDR2 from the germline V gene are SGHVS and FNYEAQ. Here the CDR3 reads CASRMDRGRNSPLHF. CDR3 in DNA: TGTGCCAGCAGAATGGACAGGGGGCGAAATTCACCCCTCCACTTT.

This clonotype is a singleton in its sample. The rearrangement links TRBV7-9 to TRBJ2-2; no clear D gene. Germline CDR1 and CDR2: SEHNR and FQNEAQ (reference sequence). The CDR3 loop spans 13 amino acids. V lost 0 bases and J 4 bases, leaving 3 bases between the germline ends. The CDR3 bases are TGTGCCAGCAGCTTAGCGCCCACCGGGGAGCTGTTTTTT. As protein: CASSLAPTGELFF.

This clonotype has a handful of counts. This sequence joins TRBV2 and TRBJ2-1, with TRBD1 matching over 7 bases. Germline V gene lookup returns CDR1 SNHLY and CDR2 FYNNEI. This CDR3 region has 15 residues. Trimming removed 6 bases from V and 0 bases from J; junction bases left unmatched: 5. The DNA for the CDR3 is TGTGCCAGCAGGGAGCGGACAGGCTCCTACAATGAGCAGTTCTTC. It specifies CASRERTGSYNEQFF.

This clonotype was recorded only once. This chain links TRBV2 with TRBJ1-4; D perhaps matches TRBD1 (5 bases). The V gene lost 7 bases and the J gene lost 6 bases, with 18 bases spanning the gap. CDR3 size: 15 residues. Germline V CDR1 and CDR2: SNHLY, FYNNEI. The CDR3: CASKRTSGTHEKLFF. The CDR3, as DNA: TGTGCCAGCAAGCGGACTAGCGGGACCCATGAAAAACTGTTTTTT.

This clonotype has a single count. J is TRBJ1-1 and V is TRBV11-1; TRBD1 might be the D (5 bases). The germline V and J ends were trimmed by 5 bases and 1 base, with 11 bases remaining between them. Germline loops: CDR1 SGHAT, CDR2 FQDESV (reference sequence). This CDR3 region has 14 residues. As DNA, the CDR3 is TGTGCCAGCAGCCCGGGACGGAAGAACACTGAAGCTTTCTTT. This sequence encodes CASSPGRKNTEAFF.

As to this clonotype: The missing conserved phenylalanine or tryptophan at the end of this CDR3 makes a read error likely. In nucleotides, the CDR3 is TGTGCCACCAGTGATTTGCATCCGGATCAGCCCCAGCATTCT. Protein product: CATSDLHPDQPQHS. The V call is TRBV24-1, the J call TRBJ1-5; D call uncertain. Trimming removed 0 bases at V and 5 bases at J, with 7 bases between. The germline V gene encodes CDR1 KGHDR and CDR2 SFDVKD. The CDR3 is 14 amino acids.

The V and J genes are TRBV13 and TRBJ2-7, with 9 bases identical to TRBD1. Trimming removed 7 bases from V and 2 bases from J; junction bases left unmatched: 6. CDR3 length equals 14 residues. CDR1 is PRHDT, CDR2 FYEKMQ, per germline (reference sequence). DNA for the CDR3: TGTGCCAGCATCGGGACAGGGCCACCCTACGAGCAGTACTTC. Its protein product is CASIGTGPPYEQYF.

The chain joins TRBV12-3 or TRBV12-4 to TRBJ2-7; unclear D gene. The CDR3 loop spans 12 amino acids. V was clipped by 0 bases and J by 5 bases, with 5 bases between them. The CDR3, as DNA: TGTGCCAGCAGTTTAGCGTACGACGAGCAGTACTTC. The encoded protein is CASSLAYDEQYF.

This clonotype was detected a few times. This chain uses TRBV15 with TRBJ2-7, with 14 nucleotides matching TRBD2. This CDR3 comprises 16 residues. Germline CDR1 and CDR2: LNHNV and YYDKDF (reference sequence). Trimming cost V 4 bases and J 6 bases; bases outside gene matches: 8. The CDR3 loop reads CATSTGTSGSFVEQYF. The CDR3, as DNA: TGTGCCACCAGCACCGGGACTAGCGGGAGTTTCGTCGAGCAGTACTTC.